Presented here are 24 T cell receptor beta chains from one specimen sequenced in a study of blood T cell repertoires in COVID-19. Generated by immunoSEQ multiplex PCR, the TCRdb table keeps only in-frame clones and is missing some. Of around 100,000 clones in the sample, about 83% were seen once. Material: peripheral blood. The source of these receptors is a human donor in a cohort sampled during active COVID-19.

The V call is TRBV3-1 (or the pseudogene TRBV3-2), the J call TRBJ2-3; 7 bases agree with TRBD2. Trimming took 1 base from V and 6 from J; bases not matched to a gene: 13. Per the germline V gene, CDR1 is LGHDT and CDR2 is YNNKEL (reference sequence). The CDR3 totals 17 residues. CDR3: CASSQGSSGTRVDTQYF. The CDR3 DNA is TGTGCCAGCAGCCAAGGGTCTAGCGGTACGAGAGTGGATACGCAGTATTTT.

This sequence joins TRBV6-4 and TRBJ1-5, with D unresolved. Trimming took 3 bases from V and 9 from J, leaving 21 bases between them. The V gene's germline CDR1 is MRHNA and CDR2 SNTAGT. The CDR3 sequence is 16 residues long. CDR3 in DNA: TGTGCCAGCAGTGAGGACTCCCATATCTCAAAGGGGCCCCAGCATTTT. Translated: CASSEDSHISKGPQHF.

J is TRBJ1-2 and V is TRBV6-5, with a possible D match to TRBD1 (5 bases). The CDR3 contains 15 residues. Per germline, CDR1 MNHEY and CDR2 SVGAGI. Trimming cost V 6 bases and J 5 bases, with 19 bases left between them. CDR3 DNA: TGTGCCAGCAGCGTTGAATCAGGGAGGCGTTATGGCTACACCTTC. This gives the protein CASSVESGRRYGYTF.

V is TRBV10-3 and J is TRBJ1-2; 7 bases map to TRBD1. The CDR3 has 12 amino acids. The J segment lost 7 bases and the V segment lost 8 bases, leaving 7 bases of the junction unmatched. Looked up from germline, CDR1 is ENHRY and CDR2 is SYGVKD. In DNA form, the CDR3 reads TGTGCCATCGAAAGACAGGGTAGTGGCTACACCTTC. Translation: CAIERQGSGYTF.

The chain recombines TRBV5-1 with TRBJ2-1; 7 bases fit TRBD2. Trimming at V came to 0 bases and at J to 0 bases, leaving 3 bases not matched to a gene. Germline V gene sequence: CDR1 SGHRS, CDR2 YFSETQ. This CDR3 is 16 amino acids long. This CDR3 reads CASSLVGGSSYNEQFF. The CDR3 DNA is TGCGCCAGCAGCTTGGTGGGCGGGAGCTCCTACAATGAGCAGTTCTTC.

For the CDR3, the DNA is TGTGCCAGCAGCTTGTTCACGGGACTGAACACCGGGGAGCTGTTTTTT. Residues: CASSLFTGLNTGELFF. The rearrangement joins TRBV5-5 to TRBJ2-2; possible D gene TRBD2, 6 bases. Trimming took off 1 base at V and 1 base at J, with 11 bases between the two ends. The CDR3 has 16 amino acids. The germline gives CDR1 SGHKS, CDR2 YYEKEE (reference sequence).

In its sample, this clone was seen a few times. The chain uses TRBV7-2 and TRBJ2-1, with 7 bases that match TRBD2. The CDR3 is 14 residues long. V was clipped by 0 bases and J by 10 bases; unmatched bases: 6. The germline gives CDR1 SGHTA, CDR2 FQGNSA. CDR3 sequence (DNA): TGTGCCAGCAGCTTAGCCTCTAGCGGAAGAGAGCAGTTCTTC. Its protein is CASSLASSGREQFF.

The chain combines TRBV5-5 with TRBJ2-5; TRBD2 matches at 10 bases. CDR3 length: 18 residues. Looked up from germline, CDR1 is SGHKS and CDR2 is YYEKEE (reference sequence). The V segment lost 1 base and the J segment 5 bases; nucleotides outside the gene matches: 14. As DNA, the CDR3 is TGTGCCAGCAGCTTGTTTCTAGCGGGAGTCGGGTCAGGGGAGACCCAGTACTTC. Its translation: CASSLFLAGVGSGETQYF.

The rearrangement joins TRBV2 to TRBJ1-1; D not certain. With 8 bases removed from V and 1 base from J, the gap between germline ends came to 8 bases. Germline-derived CDR1 and CDR2 are SNHLY and FYNNEI. This CDR3 region has 12 residues. The DNA for the CDR3 is TGTGCCAGCTCCCGCAGGAACACTGAAGCTTTCTTT. Residues: CASSRRNTEAFF. Based on the CDR3 plus reference TRBV2 and TRBJ1-1, the full variable domain is EPEVTQTPSHQVTQMGQEVILRCVPISNHLYFYWYRQILGQKVEFLVSFYNNEISEKSEIFDDQFSVERPDGSNFTLKIRSTKLEDSAMYFCASSRRNTEAFFGQGTRLTVV.

The CDR3 nucleotides are TGTGCCGGAGGGGACAGGACGACTAACTATGGCTACACCTTC. Its protein is CAGGDRTTNYGYTF. V gene TRBV2 combines with J gene TRBJ1-2; TRBD1 aligns across 8 bases. V dropped 11 bases and J dropped 0; count of bases not matched to a gene: 8. CDR1 is SNHLY and CDR2 is FYNNEI in the germline V gene. The CDR3 length is 14 residues.

V usage is TRBV11-2 and J usage is TRBJ2-7; 13 positions match TRBD2. V was pared by 4 bases and J by 4 bases, with 10 bases of the junction left unmatched. Germline V CDR1 and CDR2: SGHAT, FQNNGV. CDR3 length: 17 amino acids. CDR3 sequence reads: CASSSTRTSGSPYEQYF. The CDR3 nucleotides read TGTGCCAGCAGCTCGACTCGGACTAGCGGGAGCCCTTACGAGCAGTACTTC. The whole variable domain, filled in from reference TRBV11-2 and TRBJ2-7, reads EAGVAQSPRYKIIEKRQSVAFWCNPISGHATLYWYQQILGQGPKLLIQFQNNGVVDDSQLPKDRFSAERLKGVDSTLKIQPAKLEDSAVYLCASSSTRTSGSPYEQYFGPGTRLTVT.

This chain uses TRBV6-5 with TRBJ1-1; 8 bases align to TRBD1. The J segment lost 4 bases and the V segment lost 2 bases, leaving 6 bases of the junction unmatched. Germline V gives CDR1 MNHEY, CDR2 SVGAGI. This CDR3 contains 15 residues. The CDR3 nucleotides read TGTGCCAGCAGTTACACTCGGACAGGGAGCACTGAAGCTTTCTTT. Amino acid sequence: CASSYTRTGSTEAFF.

This chain connects TRBV2 to TRBJ1-1; D is undetermined. Germline V gene data show CDR1 as SNHLY and CDR2 as FYNNEI. The CDR3 consists of 13 residues. V was cut by 4 bases and J by 1 base, with 7 bases left in between. The CDR3 bases are TGTGCCAGCAGTGTAAACAGGAACACTGAAGCTTTCTTT. Encoded protein: CASSVNRNTEAFF.

The rearrangement joins TRBV7-9 to TRBJ1-4, with 8 bases aligning to TRBD1. This CDR3 contains 16 residues. Trimming removed 5 bases from V and 7 bases from J; junction bases left unmatched: 12. CDR1 SEHNR and CDR2 FQNEAQ come from the germline V gene (reference sequence). The CDR3 DNA reads TGTGCCAGCAGCCAGACCCGCGGACAGGGAGGTGAAAAACTGTTTTTT. This gives the protein CASSQTRGQGGEKLFF.

This clone was seen a single time. The chain combines TRBV12-5 with TRBJ2-5, with 7 bases lining up with TRBD2. J lost 5 bases, V lost 6 bases, and 6 bases had no gene match. Looked up from germline, CDR1 is LGHNT and CDR2 is FRNRAP. The CDR3 is 13 residues long. CDR3 sequence reads: CASGYNGRETQYF. In DNA, the CDR3 is TGTGCTAGTGGCTATAACGGGAGGGAGACCCAGTACTTC.

This clone came up once. In nucleotides, the CDR3 is TGTGCCAGTAGTCCAGCGGCGGGAGGACAGTACAATGAGCAGTTCTTC. Protein: CASSPAAGGQYNEQFF. The chain has TRBV19 and TRBJ2-1; 8 bases line up with TRBD2. CDR1 is LNHDA and CDR2 is SQIVND in the germline V gene (reference sequence). V gave up 5 bases and J gave up 4 bases; unmatched junction bases: 10. The CDR3 covers 16 residues.

This clone was seen a single time. The chain recombines TRBV9 with TRBJ2-2, with 9 bases lining up with TRBD2. This CDR3 comprises 16 residues. In germline, CDR1 is SGDLS, CDR2 YYNGEE. Trimming at V came to 5 bases and at J to 1 base, leaving 6 bases not matched to a gene. CDR3 sequence reads: CASSDSGGRNTGELFF. The CDR3, as DNA: TGTGCCAGCAGTGATAGCGGGGGCAGGAACACCGGGGAGCTGTTTTTT.

The V and J genes are TRBV5-1 and TRBJ2-2; TRBD2 matches at 10 bases. V lost 1 base to trimming and J lost 4 bases; unmatched junction nucleotides: 4. CDR3 size: 16 residues. Germline loops: CDR1 SGHRS, CDR2 YFSETQ. The chain's CDR3 is CASSLPLAGSTGELFF. The CDR3 DNA reads as TGCGCCAGCAGCTTGCCACTAGCGGGATCCACCGGGGAGCTGTTTTTT.

The chain carries TRBV7-8 and TRBJ1-5; 9 bases line up with TRBD1. This CDR3 spans 16 amino acids. V was clipped by 4 bases and J by 2 bases; unmatched bases: 6. Germline V CDR1 and CDR2: SGHVS, FQNEAQ. CDR3 sequence: CASSSQTGGGNQPQHF. CDR3 nucleotides: TGTGCCAGCAGCTCCCAGACAGGGGGAGGCAATCAGCCCCAGCATTTT.

The chain combines TRBV6-5 with TRBJ1-6; D not resolved. The CDR3 length is 14 residues. The V gene's germline CDR1 is MNHEY and CDR2 SVGAGI. V was cut by 8 bases and J by 5 bases, with 13 bases left in between. The CDR3 spells CASAPSGNNSPLHF. The CDR3 region has the DNA TGTGCCAGCGCTCCGTCCGGGAATAATTCACCCCTCCACTTT.

The chain employs TRBV27 and TRBJ1-1; 8 nucleotides align to TRBD1. The V segment lost 6 bases and the J segment 1 base; nucleotides outside the gene matches: 4. There are 14 residues in the CDR3. Germline V gives CDR1 MNHEY, CDR2 SMNVEV (reference sequence). The CDR3 is CASRRDRPNTEAFF. In DNA form, the CDR3 reads TGTGCCAGCAGACGGGACAGGCCGAACACTGAAGCTTTCTTT.

The chain recombines TRBV5-4 with TRBJ2-7, with TRBD2 matching 11 bases. This CDR3 has 14 amino acids. With V trimmed by 4 bases and J by 3 bases, 3 bases remained unmatched. Germline V gene data show CDR1 as SGHNT and CDR2 as YYREEE (reference sequence). CDR3 sequence: CASSPGTSGYEQYF. DNA of the CDR3: TGTGCCAGCAGCCCCGGGACTAGCGGCTACGAGCAGTACTTC.

This rearrangement joins TRBV7-2 to TRBJ1-1; TRBD1 might be the D (6 bases). The V gene lost 5 bases and the J gene lost 10 bases, with 14 bases spanning the gap. The germline V gene has CDR1 SGHTA and CDR2 FQGNSA. The CDR3 length is 12 residues. The CDR3 nucleotides are TGTGCCAGCAGCCCTACAGGGAGAGGAGCTTTCTTT. Protein sequence: CASSPTGRGAFF.

DNA of the CDR3: TGCAGCGTCCTCCGGGACTACTCAACAGATACGCAGTATTTT. This translates into CSVLRDYSTDTQYF. The V and J genes are TRBV29-1 and TRBJ2-3; TRBD2 agrees at 7 bases. Germline V gene data show CDR1 as SQVTM and CDR2 as ANQGSEA. The CDR3 runs 14 residues. V shed 6 bases, J shed 3 bases, and the junction held 9 bases outside the gene matches.